The entry below gives a single T cell receptor beta chain sequence along with its context. Its antigen is unidentified. This record comes from a study of cytomegalovirus exposure and HLA in healthy donors. Study-wide findings and caveats: V segments that were indistinguishable, TRBV6-2 and TRBV6-3 among them, were omitted from analysis. Later work found most CMV-associated TCR beta chains apparently HLA-restricted. Rare TCR sequences dominated, though some public TCRs recurred in many donors.

Trimming cost V 3 bases and J 3 bases, with 13 bases left between them. There are 15 residues in the CDR3. Germline-derived CDR1 and CDR2 are LGHNA and YNFKEQ. The PCR used 60 Vbeta and 13 Jbeta primers. Under the authors' procedure: Later reanalysis found around 84 million unique TCR beta chains, roughly 9.9 million of them shared. Profiling relied on immunoSEQ multiplex PCR, and the TCRdb table lists in-frame clones only, not all of them. V, J and clone size reflect that table, while D and trimming were determined from the DNA. Here the sample spans almost 200,000 clones, around 79% being singletons.

Sequencing was performed on PBMCs. This TCR was sampled from a male donor in good health and CMV-seropositive. V and J are TRBV4-2 and TRBJ2-3, with TRBD2 as a possible D gene (7 bases). The CDR3 here is CASSHGGPRTDTQYF. The CDR3 DNA reads as TGTGCCAGCAGCCACGGGGGGCCTCGGACAGATACGCAGTATTTT.